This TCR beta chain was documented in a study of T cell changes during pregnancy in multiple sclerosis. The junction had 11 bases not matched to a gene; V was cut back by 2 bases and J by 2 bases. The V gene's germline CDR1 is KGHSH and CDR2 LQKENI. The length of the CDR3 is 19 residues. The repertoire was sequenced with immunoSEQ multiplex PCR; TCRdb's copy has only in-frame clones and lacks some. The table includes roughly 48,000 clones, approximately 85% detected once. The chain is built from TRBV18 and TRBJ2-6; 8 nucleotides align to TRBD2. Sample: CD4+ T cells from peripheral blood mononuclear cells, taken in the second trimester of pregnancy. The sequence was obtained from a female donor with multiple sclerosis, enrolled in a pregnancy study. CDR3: CASSPGYPGGPPGANVLTF. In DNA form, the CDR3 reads TGTGCCAGCTCACCAGGTTACCCGGGAGGGCCCCCTGGGGCCAACGTCCTGACTTTC.